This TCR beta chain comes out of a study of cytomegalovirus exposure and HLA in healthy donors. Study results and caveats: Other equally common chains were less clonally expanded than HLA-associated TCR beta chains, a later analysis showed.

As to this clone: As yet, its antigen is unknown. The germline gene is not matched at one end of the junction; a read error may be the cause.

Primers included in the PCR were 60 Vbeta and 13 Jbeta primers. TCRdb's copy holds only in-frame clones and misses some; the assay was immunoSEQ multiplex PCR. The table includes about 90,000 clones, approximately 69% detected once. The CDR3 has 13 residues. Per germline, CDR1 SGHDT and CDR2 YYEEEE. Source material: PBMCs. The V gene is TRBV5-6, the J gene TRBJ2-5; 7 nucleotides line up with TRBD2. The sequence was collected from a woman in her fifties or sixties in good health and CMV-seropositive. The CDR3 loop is CASSLTWGGTQHF. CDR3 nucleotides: TGTGCCAGCAGCTTAACCTGGGGGGGGACCCAGCACTTC.